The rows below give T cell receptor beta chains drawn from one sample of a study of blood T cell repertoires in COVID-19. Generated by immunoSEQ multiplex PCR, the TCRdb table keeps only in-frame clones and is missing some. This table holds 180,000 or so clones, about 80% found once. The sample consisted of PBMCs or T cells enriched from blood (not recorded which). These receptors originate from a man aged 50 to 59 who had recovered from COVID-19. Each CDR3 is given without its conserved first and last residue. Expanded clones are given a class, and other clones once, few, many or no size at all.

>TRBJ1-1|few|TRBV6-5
ASSYAGTEAF
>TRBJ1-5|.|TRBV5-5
ASSSGMLDQPQH
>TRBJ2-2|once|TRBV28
ASTRETLNTGELF
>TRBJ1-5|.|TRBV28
ASVLAGINQPQH
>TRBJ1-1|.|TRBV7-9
ASSLALNTEAF
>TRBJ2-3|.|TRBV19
ASSKNRGTDTQY
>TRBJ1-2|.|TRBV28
ASSLSANGYT
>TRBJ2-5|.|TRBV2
ASSGGFRSETQY
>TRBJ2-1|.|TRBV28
ASSSNGQFFYNEQF
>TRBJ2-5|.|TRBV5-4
ASSPASTRQETQY
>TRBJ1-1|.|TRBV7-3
ASSLSRNTEAF
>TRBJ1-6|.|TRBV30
AWRVGRGNSPLH
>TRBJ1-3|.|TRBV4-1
ASSQVGQGGPGNTIY
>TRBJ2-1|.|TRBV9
ASSVGLAGVGEQF
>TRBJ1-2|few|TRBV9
ASSLRTGSPYGYT
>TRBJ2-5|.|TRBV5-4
ASSLGPLTSGGETQY
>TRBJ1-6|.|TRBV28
ASSTGTANNSPLH